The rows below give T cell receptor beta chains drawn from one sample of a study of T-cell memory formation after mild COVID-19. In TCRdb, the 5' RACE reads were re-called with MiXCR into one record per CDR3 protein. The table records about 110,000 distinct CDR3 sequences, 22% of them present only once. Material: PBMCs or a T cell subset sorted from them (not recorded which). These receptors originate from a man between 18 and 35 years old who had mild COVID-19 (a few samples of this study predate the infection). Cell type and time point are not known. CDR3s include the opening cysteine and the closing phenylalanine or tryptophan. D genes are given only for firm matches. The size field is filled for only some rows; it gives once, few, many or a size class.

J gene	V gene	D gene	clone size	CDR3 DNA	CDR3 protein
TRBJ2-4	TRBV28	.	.	TGTGCCAGCAGCCCTCCTCTCCAGGCATCCAAAAACATTCAGTACTTC	CASSPPLQASKNIQYF
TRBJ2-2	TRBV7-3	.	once	TGTGCCAGCAGTCCCGGCCGGACCTCGCGTTACACCGGGGAGCTGTTTTTT	CASSPGRTSRYTGELFF
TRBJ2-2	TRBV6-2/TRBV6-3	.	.	TGTGCCAGCAGTTATGGGGTCCAGGCCGGGGAGCTGTTTTTT	CASSYGVQAGELFF
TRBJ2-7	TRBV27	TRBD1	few	TGTGCCAGTAGGGACAGGGGCAACGAGCAGTACTTC	CASRDRGNEQYF
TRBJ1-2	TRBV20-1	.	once	TGCAGTGCTAGAGGATGGGGTGACGGCTACACCTTC	CSARGWGDGYTF
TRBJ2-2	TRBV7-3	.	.	TGTGCCAGCAGCTCTTCACAGGGGGGGAGCACCGGGGAGCTGTTTTTT	CASSSSQGGSTGELFF
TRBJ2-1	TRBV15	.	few	TGTGCCACCCGCTCGGGGCGTTCGAGCTCCTACAATGAGCAGTTCTTC	CATRSGRSSSYNEQFF
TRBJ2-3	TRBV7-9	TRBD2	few	TGTGCCAGCAGCCCTCGAGCGGGGACGGCAGATACGCAGTATTTT	CASSPRAGTADTQYF
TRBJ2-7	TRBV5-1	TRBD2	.	TGCGCCAGCCGGCCGGGGGGGAGCTACGAGCAGTACTTC	CASRPGGSYEQYF
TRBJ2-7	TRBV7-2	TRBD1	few	TGTGCCAGCAGCTTAGTAGGGGGCGAGTATTACGAGCAGTACTTC	CASSLVGGEYYEQYF
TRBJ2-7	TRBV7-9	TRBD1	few	TGTGCCAGCAGCTTAGTAGGGACAGGGAACGAGCAGTACTTC	CASSLVGTGNEQYF
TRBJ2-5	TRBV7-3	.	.	TGTGCCAGCAGCCCAAGGGCGGAAGGCGGTCCAGAGACCCAGTACTTC	CASSPRAEGGPETQYF
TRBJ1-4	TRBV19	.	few	TGTGCCAGTAGTAATGAAGGTTTGGCAGAAAAACTGTTTTTT	CASSNEGLAEKLFF
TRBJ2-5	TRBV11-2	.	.	TGTGCCAGCAGCAGGCGGGATCTACAAGAGACCCAGTACTTC	CASSRRDLQETQYF
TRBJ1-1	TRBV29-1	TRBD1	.	TGCAGCGTTTGGGACAGTTTGAACACTGAAGCTTTCTTT	CSVWDSLNTEAFF
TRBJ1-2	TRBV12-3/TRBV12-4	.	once	TGTGCCAGCAGCCACCCCCCGGACCCCTATGGCTACACCTTC	CASSHPPDPYGYTF
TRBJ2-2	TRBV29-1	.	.	TGCAGCGTCGGTACCCCATTCGCCGGGGAGCTGTTTTTT	CSVGTPFAGELFF
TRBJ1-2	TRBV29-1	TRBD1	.	TGCAGCGCACAGGGGGATTCCTATGGCTACACCTTC	CSAQGDSYGYTF
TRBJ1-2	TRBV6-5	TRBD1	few	TGTGCCAGCAGTTACCGCGGGACAGGGGAATACTATGGCTACACCTTC	CASSYRGTGEYYGYTF
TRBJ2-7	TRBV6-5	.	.	TGTGCCAGCAGTCCTTCCACGGGGGTGGGCTACGAGCAGTACTTC	CASSPSTGVGYEQYF
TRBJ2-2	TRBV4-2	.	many	TGTGCCAGCAGCCAGAGTGGCAGCGGGGAGCTGTTTTTT	CASSQSGSGELFF
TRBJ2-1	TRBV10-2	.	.	TGCGCCAGCGGGACGGGGGACAATGAGCAGTTCTTC	CASGTGDNEQFF
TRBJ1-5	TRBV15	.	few	TGTGCCACCAGCAGAGATCGGGGTCAGCCCCAGCATTTT	CATSRDRGQPQHF
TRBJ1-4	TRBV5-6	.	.	TGTGCCAGCAGCTTGGTGGCTGCAACTAATGAAAAACTGTTTTTT	CASSLVAATNEKLFF
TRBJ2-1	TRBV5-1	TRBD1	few	TGCGCCAGCAGCTGGAACAGGGGGCCCTACAATGAGCAGTTCTTC	CASSWNRGPYNEQFF
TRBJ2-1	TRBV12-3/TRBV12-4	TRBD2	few	TGTGCCAGCAGTTTCGGCACGCGGGGGGATGAGCAGTTCTTC	CASSFGTRGDEQFF
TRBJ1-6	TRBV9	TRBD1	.	TGTGCCAGCAGCTCGACCGGGACAGGGAATTCACCCCTCCACTTT	CASSSTGTGNSPLHF
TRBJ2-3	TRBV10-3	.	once	TGTGCCATCAGTGAGTCAGGGCAGTCCACAGATACGCAGTATTTT	CAISESGQSTDTQYF
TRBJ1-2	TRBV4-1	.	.	TGCGCCAGCAGCGTCTGGGATGGTGGGAATGGCTACACCTTC	CASSVWDGGNGYTF
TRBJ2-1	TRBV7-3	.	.	TGTGCCAGCAGCTTAATAGGAACAGGGAGCTCCTACAATGAGCAGTTCTTC	CASSLIGTGSSYNEQFF
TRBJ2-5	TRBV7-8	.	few	TGTGCCATCTCGGGCCTCCAAGAGACCCAGTACTTC	CAISGLQETQYF
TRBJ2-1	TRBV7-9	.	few	TGTGCCAGCAGCAAAGGCGGCCCCGAGCAGTTCTTC	CASSKGGPEQFF
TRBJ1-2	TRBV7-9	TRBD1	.	TGTGCCAGCAGCCCCAGTCGCACAGGGGTCGACTATGGCTACACCTTC	CASSPSRTGVDYGYTF
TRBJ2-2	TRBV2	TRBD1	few	TGTGCCAGCAGTGGGCACAGGGGAGAAAACACCGGGGAGCTGTTTTTT	CASSGHRGENTGELFF
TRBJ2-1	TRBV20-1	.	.	TGCAGTGCTAGAGATCTGTTCCCCCCATGGGGTGAGCAGTTCTTC	CSARDLFPPWGEQFF
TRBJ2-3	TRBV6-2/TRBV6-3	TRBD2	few	TGTGCCAGCAGTTACGGGACTAGCTTCGCGGCGCAGTATTTT	CASSYGTSFAAQYF
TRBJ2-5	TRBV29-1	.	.	TGCAGCGTTGAAGAAGAGACCCAGTACTTC	CSVEEETQYF
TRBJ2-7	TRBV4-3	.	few	TGCGCCAGCAGCTGGCGACAGGACTCGTACGAGCAGTACTTC	CASSWRQDSYEQYF
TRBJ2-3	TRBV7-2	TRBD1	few	TGTGCCAGCAGCTTTCCCGTCGACGGGACAGGCACAGATACGCAGTATTTT	CASSFPVDGTGTDTQYF
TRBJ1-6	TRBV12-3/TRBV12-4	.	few	TGTGCCAGCAGTTTAGGCCAGGCAAATTCACCCCTCCACTTT	CASSLGQANSPLHF
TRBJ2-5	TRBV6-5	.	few	TGTGCCAGCAGTTACGGCCCGACCGACAGAAAGACCCAGTACTTC	CASSYGPTDRKTQYF
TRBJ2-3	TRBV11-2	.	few	TGTGCCAGCAGCTTAGGAGTATCGAGCACAGATACGCAGTATTTT	CASSLGVSSTDTQYF
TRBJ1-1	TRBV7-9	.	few	TGTGCCAGCAGCTCACCAGACATGGACACTGAAGCTTTCTTT	CASSSPDMDTEAFF
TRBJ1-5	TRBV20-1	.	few	TGCAGTGCTAGAGATGCAGTCCGGCGGAGGAGCGATCAGCCCCAGCATTTT	CSARDAVRRRSDQPQHF
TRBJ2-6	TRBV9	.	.	TGTGCCAGCAGCGTAGGAGGGGGGCCCGGGGCCAACGTCCTGACTTTC	CASSVGGGPGANVLTF
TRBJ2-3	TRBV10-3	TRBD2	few	TGTGCCATCAGTGGTAGCGGGGGGGCCCGGGGAGATACGCAGTATTTT	CAISGSGGARGDTQYF
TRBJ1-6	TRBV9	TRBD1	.	TGTGCCAGCAGCGTCCGGGACAGGGACCCGGGTTCACCCCTCCACTTT	CASSVRDRDPGSPLHF
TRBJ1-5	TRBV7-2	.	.	TGTGCCAGCAGCACCGGGGGGGCTCAGCCCCAGCATTTT	CASSTGGAQPQHF
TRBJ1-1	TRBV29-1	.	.	TGCAGCGTTGAAAGGGTAGGGAGGAACACTGAAGCTTTCTTT	CSVERVGRNTEAFF
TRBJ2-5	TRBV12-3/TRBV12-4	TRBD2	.	TGTGCCAGCAGTTCCTTAGCGGGGGCGGGAGAGACCCAGTACTTC	CASSSLAGAGETQYF
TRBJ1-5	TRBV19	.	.	TGTGACAGTCGGTGGGGGGATCAGCCCCAGCATTTT	CDSRWGDQPQHF
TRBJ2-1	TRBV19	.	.	TGTGCCAGTAGTATAGTTTCCAGAGGCGAAGGTGAGCAGTTATTC	CASSIVSRGEGEQLF
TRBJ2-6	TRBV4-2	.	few	TGTGCCAGCAGCCAGGGAGAAGGTGGGGCCAACGTCCTGACTTTC	CASSQGEGGANVLTF
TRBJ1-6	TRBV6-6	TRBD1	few	TGTGCCAGCAGTTACGGGACAGCCTATAATTCACCCCTCCACTTT	CASSYGTAYNSPLHF
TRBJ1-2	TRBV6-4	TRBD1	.	TGTGCCAGCAGTGGTTCCGGGACAGGGAACTATGGCTACACCTTC	CASSGSGTGNYGYTF
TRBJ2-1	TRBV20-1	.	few	TGCAGTGCTAGTGCGGGTGAGCAGTTCTTC	CSASAGEQFF
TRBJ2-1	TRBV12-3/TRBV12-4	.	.	TGTGCCAGCACCATCGACATTTTCTCCTACAATGAGCAGTTCTTC	CASTIDIFSYNEQFF
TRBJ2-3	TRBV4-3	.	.	TGCGCCAGCACCCCGGGGAGGCTGGGCCTCACAGATACGCAGTATTTT	CASTPGRLGLTDTQYF
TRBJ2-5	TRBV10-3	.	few	TGTGCCATCACCCGTGAAGTGTGGACCCAGTACTTC	CAITREVWTQYF